Listed here is a single TCR beta chain. The antigen remains undetermined. These data come from a study of T cell repertoires in cytomegalovirus infection. Study-level findings and limits: Dominating the ex vivo response were HLA-C-restricted CMV-specific TCR beta clonotypes.

Trimming left V 2 bases short and J 5 bases short, with 9 bases between. This CDR3 has 12 amino acids. Per the germline V gene, CDR1 is DFQATT and CDR2 is SNEGSKA (reference sequence). A single record per CDR3 protein comes from TCRdb applying MiXCR to the reads. This sample carries roughly 500,000 distinct CDR3 sequences, more than 30% of them seen once, and the ten largest clones take 15% to 20%. Sequences were derived from cultured PBMCs, sampled from culture after CMV antigen stimulation. This clonotype originated in a human donor in good health (CMV status not recorded). Some clones in this sample may be carry-over from other donors' samples. V is TRBV20-1 and J is TRBJ2-5; perhaps TRBD2 as D (5 bases). The CDR3, as DNA: TGCAGTGCTAGAAGTGGAGGTGAGACCCAGTACTTC. It is translated as CSARSGGETQYF.